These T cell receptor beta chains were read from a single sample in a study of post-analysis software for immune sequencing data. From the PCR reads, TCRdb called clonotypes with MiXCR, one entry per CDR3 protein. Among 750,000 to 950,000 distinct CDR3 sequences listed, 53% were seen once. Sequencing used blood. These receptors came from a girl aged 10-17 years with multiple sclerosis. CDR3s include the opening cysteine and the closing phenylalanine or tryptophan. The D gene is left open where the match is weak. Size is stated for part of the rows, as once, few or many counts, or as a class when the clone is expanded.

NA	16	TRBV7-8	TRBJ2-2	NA	CASSTRLEANTGELFF	TGTGCCAGCAGCACCAGACTCGAAGCGAACACCGGGGAGCTGTTTTTT
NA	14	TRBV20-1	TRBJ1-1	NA	CSARGAGLNTEAFF	TGCAGTGCTAGAGGGGCAGGGCTGAACACTGAAGCTTTCTTT
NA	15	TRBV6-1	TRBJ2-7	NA	CASRKGSAQTYEQYF	TGTGCCAGCAGGAAGGGATCCGCACAGACCTACGAGCAGTACTTC
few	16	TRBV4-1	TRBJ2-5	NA	CASSLRKNRIQETQYF	TGCGCCAGCAGTCTAAGAAAGAACAGGATCCAAGAGACCCAGTACTTC
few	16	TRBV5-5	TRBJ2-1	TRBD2	CASSSPSGRGYNEQFF	TGTGCCAGCAGCTCCCCCTCGGGGCGGGGGTACAATGAGCAGTTCTTC
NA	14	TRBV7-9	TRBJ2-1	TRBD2	CASNKGLAPNEQFF	TGTGCCAGCAACAAGGGACTAGCGCCGAATGAGCAGTTCTTC
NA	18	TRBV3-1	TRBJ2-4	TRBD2	CASSQDSASGLAKNIQYF	TGTGCCAGCAGCCAAGATTCGGCTAGCGGACTAGCCAAAAACATTCAGTACTTC
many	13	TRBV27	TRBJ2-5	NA	CASSFGLQETQYF	TGTGCCAGCAGTTTTGGTCTACAAGAGACCCAGTACTTC
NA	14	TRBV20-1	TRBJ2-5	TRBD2	CGARDRLAGVEQYF	TGCGGTGCTAGAGATCGACTAGCGGGAGTTGAGCAGTACTTC
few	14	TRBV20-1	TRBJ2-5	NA	CSGPLTGPQETQYF	TGCAGTGGTCCCCTAACAGGTCCCCAAGAGACCCAGTACTTC
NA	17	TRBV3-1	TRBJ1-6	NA	CASSQDTGVRGNSPLHF	TGTGCCAGCAGCCAAGATACGGGCGTGCGGGGCAATTCACCCCTCCACTTT
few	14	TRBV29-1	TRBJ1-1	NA	CSAEGPGRRTEAFF	TGCAGCGCTGAAGGTCCAGGGCGGCGCACTGAAGCTTTCTTT
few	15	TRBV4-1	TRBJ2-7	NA	CASSQDLGSIYEQYF	TGCGCCAGCAGCCAAGACCTGGGTTCCATCTACGAGCAGTACTTC
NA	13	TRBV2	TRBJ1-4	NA	CAGMNRVGEKLFF	TGTGCCGGGATGAACAGGGTCGGTGAAAAACTGTTTTTT
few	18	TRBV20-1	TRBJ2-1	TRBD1	CSASWDRRGMRSYNEQFF	TGCAGTGCTAGTTGGGACAGGCGAGGAATGAGATCCTACAATGAGCAGTTCTTC
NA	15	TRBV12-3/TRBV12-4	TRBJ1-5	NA	CASSVRRGGNQPQHF	TGTGCCAGCAGTGTCCGTAGGGGGGGCAATCAGCCCCAGCATTTT
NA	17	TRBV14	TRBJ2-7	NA	CASSQDPDRDYSYEQYF	TGTGCCAGCAGCCAAGATCCAGACAGGGACTACTCCTACGAGCAGTACTTC
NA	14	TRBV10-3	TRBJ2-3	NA	CAISDGISTDTQYF	TGTGCCATCAGTGACGGGATTAGCACAGATACGCAGTATTTT
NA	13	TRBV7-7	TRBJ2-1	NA	CASSLSRHNEQFF	TGTGCTAGCAGCCTTAGTAGGCACAATGAGCAGTTCTTC
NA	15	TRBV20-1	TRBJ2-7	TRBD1	CSARVEGANSYEQYF	TGCAGTGCTAGAGTCGAGGGGGCAAACTCCTACGAGCAGTACTTC
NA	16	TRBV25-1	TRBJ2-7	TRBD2	CASSELVLAGRYEQYF	TGTGCCAGCAGTGAATTGGTACTAGCGGGGCGCTACGAGCAGTACTTC
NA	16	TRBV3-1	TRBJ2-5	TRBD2	CASGGAQRGAEETQYF	TGTGCCAGCGGCGGGGCCCAGCGGGGGGCCGAAGAGACCCAGTACTTC
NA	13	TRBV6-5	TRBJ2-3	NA	CASSYSNTDTQYF	TGTGCCAGCAGTTACTCGAACACAGATACGCAGTATTTT
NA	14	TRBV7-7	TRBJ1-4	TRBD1	CASSATGTGEKLFF	TGTGCCAGCAGCGCAACAGGGACAGGCGAAAAACTGTTTTTT
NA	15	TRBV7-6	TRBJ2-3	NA	CASSLVRDPTDTQYF	TGTGCCAGCAGCTTAGTAAGGGACCCCACAGATACGCAGTATTTT
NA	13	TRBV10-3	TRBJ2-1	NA	CAISLKDGNEQFF	TGTGCCATCAGTCTGAAGGACGGAAATGAGCAGTTCTTC
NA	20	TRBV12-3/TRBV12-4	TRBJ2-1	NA	CASSLVPRGPEQGPYNEQFF	TGTGCCAGCAGTTTAGTCCCGAGGGGCCCTGAACAGGGCCCCTACAATGAGCAGTTCTTC